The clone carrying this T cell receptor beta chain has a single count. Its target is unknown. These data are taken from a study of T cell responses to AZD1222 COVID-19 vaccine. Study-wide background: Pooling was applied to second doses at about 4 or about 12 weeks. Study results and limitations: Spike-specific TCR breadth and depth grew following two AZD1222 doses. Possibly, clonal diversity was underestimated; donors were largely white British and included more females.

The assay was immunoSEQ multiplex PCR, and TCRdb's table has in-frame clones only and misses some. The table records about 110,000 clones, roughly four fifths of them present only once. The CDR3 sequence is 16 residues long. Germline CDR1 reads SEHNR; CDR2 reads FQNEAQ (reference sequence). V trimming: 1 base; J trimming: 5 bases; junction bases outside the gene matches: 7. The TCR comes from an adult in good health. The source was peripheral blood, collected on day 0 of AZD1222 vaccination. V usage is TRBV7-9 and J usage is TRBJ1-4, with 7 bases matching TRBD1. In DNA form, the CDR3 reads TGTGCCAGCAGCTTAGGTTCTGGGACAGTCAATGAAAAACTGTTTTTT. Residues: CASSLGSGTVNEKLFF.